One and the same sample provided the 17 T cell receptor beta chains below, sequenced in a study of OX40 agonist ivuxolimab in advanced cancers. Preparation of the library involved the immunoSEQ multiplex PCR assay. Held by TCRdb, this immuneACCESS table contains in-frame sequences only and omits some clones. Under half of the omission traces to an unresolved V gene where checked; the cause of the rest is unknown. The sample table shows around 20,000 clones, and roughly 80% are seen once. Clones ranked in the top ten supply 24% of the sample. Sequences were derived from CD4+ or CD8+ T cells sorted from blood, sampled in a trial of the OX40 agonist ivuxolimab. The source of these receptors is an adult with an advanced solid tumor such as melanoma, head and neck, liver or kidney cancer.

This sequence joins TRBV30 and TRBJ2-7; tentative D call: TRBD2 (5 bases). The CDR3 is 15 residues long. Germline V gives CDR1 GTSNPN, CDR2 SVGIG (reference sequence). Between the trimmed V and J ends, which lost 0 bases and 4 bases, there was a span of 16 bases. The CDR3 region has the DNA TGTGCCTGGAGTGTACGCGACGGGGTCGTGTACGAGCAGTACTTC. Amino acid sequence: CAWSVRDGVVYEQYF.

V and J are TRBV13 and TRBJ2-7; TRBD2 is a possible D gene (5 bases). Germline CDR1 PRHDT, CDR2 FYEKMQ (reference sequence). V was pared by 4 bases and J by 2 bases, with 15 bases between. The CDR3 consists of 15 residues. CDR3 bases: TGTGCCAGCAGCTCCGCGGAAGGGAGACCCTACGAGCAGTACTTC. Amino acid sequence: CASSSAEGRPYEQYF.

The chain combines TRBV9 with TRBJ1-2; TRBD1 matches at 7 bases. The germline V gene encodes CDR1 SGDLS and CDR2 YYNGEE. V shed 5 bases and J 0 bases; nucleotides not matched to a gene: 4. This CDR3 comprises 14 residues. CDR3 DNA: TGTGCCAGCAGGGCGACAGGGACTAACTATGGCTACACCTTC. It codes for CASRATGTNYGYTF. Full variable domain (remainder filled in from reference TRBV9 and TRBJ1-2): DSGVTQTPKHLITATGQRVTLRCSPRSGDLSVYWYQQSLDQGLQFLIQYYNGEERAKGNILERFSAQQFPDLHSELNLSSLELGDSALYFCASRATGTNYGYTFGSGTRLTVV.

The chain has TRBV7-8 and TRBJ1-5, with D unresolved. This CDR3 comprises 13 residues. CDR1 is SGHVS, CDR2 FQNEAQ, per germline. V gave up 5 bases and J gave up 9 bases, with 14 bases separating them. The CDR3 sequence is CASSGKDRRPQHF. In DNA, the CDR3 is TGTGCCAGCAGCGGGAAGGACCGACGGCCCCAGCATTTT.

A few counts support this clone. This chain uses TRBV7-9 with TRBJ1-4; TRBD1 is a possible D gene (5 bases). There are 14 residues in the CDR3. V gave up 5 bases and J gave up 5 bases, with 12 bases separating them. Germline values: CDR1 SEHNR, CDR2 FQNEAQ (reference sequence). The chain's CDR3 is CASSPGIQNEKLFF. The CDR3 bases are TGTGCCAGCAGCCCAGGGATACAGAATGAAAAACTGTTTTTT. Full variable domain (rest looked up from reference TRBV7-9 and TRBJ1-4): DTGVSQNPRHKITKRGQNVTFRCDPISEHNRLYWYRQTLGQGPEFLTYFQNEAQLEKSRLLSDRFSAERPKGSFSTLEIQRTEQGDSAMYLCASSPGIQNEKLFFGSGTQLSVL.

The V gene is TRBV7-9, the J gene TRBJ2-7; no reliable D call. V was trimmed by 8 bases and J by 4 bases, leaving 9 bases between them. Germline CDR1 SEHNR, CDR2 FQNEAQ (reference sequence). The CDR3 is made up of 11 amino acids. CDR3 nucleotide sequence: TGTGCCAGCCGAGACGGATACGAGCAGTACTTC. It translates to CASRDGYEQYF. The variable domain in full, with the rest retrieved from reference TRBV7-9 and TRBJ2-7, is DTGVSQNPRHKITKRGQNVTFRCDPISEHNRLYWYRQTLGQGPEFLTYFQNEAQLEKSRLLSDRFSAERPKGSFSTLEIQRTEQGDSAMYLCASRDGYEQYFGPGTRLTVT.

The chain joins TRBV10-3 to TRBJ2-7; D may be TRBD1 or TRBD2 (5 bases each). CDR1 ENHRY and CDR2 SYGVKD come from the germline V gene. CDR3 length: 19 amino acids. Trimming removed 11 bases from V and 2 bases from J, with 34 bases in between. CDR3 DNA sequence: TGTGCCGCCTCAAACAACCGGGACCCCTTGAGGGTATTTACCTACGAGCAGTACTTC. Its translation: CAASNNRDPLRVFTYEQYF.

The CDR3 nucleotides are TGCGCCAGCATTTCCGAAGACCTCGCGAACAATGAGCAGTTCTTC. Translation gives CASISEDLANNEQFF. The rearrangement links TRBV5-1 to TRBJ2-1; D gene ambiguous. The CDR3 has 15 amino acids. In germline, CDR1 is SGHRS, CDR2 YFSETQ. Trimming removed 6 bases at V and 5 bases at J, with 18 bases between.

This clone was detected only once. The chain joins TRBV6-6 to TRBJ1-4, with 9 positions matching TRBD1. Germline V lookup: CDR1 MNHNY, CDR2 SVGAGI (reference sequence). V lost 5 bases to trimming and J lost 10 bases; unmatched junction nucleotides: 5. This CDR3 has 13 amino acids. The CDR3, as DNA: TGTGCCAGCAGTACGACAGGGGGTGTAAAACTGTTTTTT. This sequence encodes CASSTTGGVKLFF.

The chain is built from TRBV4-2 and TRBJ2-5, with D possibly called TRBD1 or TRBD2 (6 bases each). In germline, CDR1 is LGHNA, CDR2 YNFKEQ. This CDR3 has 16 residues. Trimming cost V 0 bases and J 3 bases, with 14 bases left between them. CDR3 residues: CASSQEVVGGEETQYF. CDR3 in DNA: TGTGCCAGCAGCCAAGAGGTGGTGGGGGGCGAAGAGACCCAGTACTTC.

The chain combines TRBV27 with TRBJ2-7, with D unclear. Looked up from germline, CDR1 is MNHEY and CDR2 is SMNVEV (reference sequence). The V end lost 6 bases, the J end lost 6 bases, and 15 bases lay between the germline ends. CDR3 length: 13 residues. CDR3 residues: CASSPETFFEQYF. For the CDR3, the DNA is TGTGCCAGCAGCCCGGAGACGTTCTTCGAGCAGTACTTC.

The chain carries TRBV6-5 and TRBJ2-5, with 7 bases aligning to TRBD2. CDR1 is MNHEY and CDR2 is SVGAGI in the germline V gene. V lost 2 bases, J lost 5 bases, and 8 bases stayed unmatched. The CDR3 covers 15 residues. DNA for the CDR3: TGTGCCAGCAGTTACGGGGGGGGAGGGATCGAGACCCAGTACTTC. Protein sequence: CASSYGGGGIETQYF.

V gene TRBV19 combines with J gene TRBJ1-1; no definite D call. Trimming pared 6 bases from V and 0 bases from J, leaving 8 bases between. Looked up from germline, CDR1 is LNHDA and CDR2 is SQIVND (reference sequence). The CDR3 consists of 13 residues. This CDR3 is CASRTGVNTEAFF. In DNA, the CDR3 is TGTGCCAGTAGAACGGGTGTGAACACTGAAGCTTTCTTT.

Notes on this clone: The junction and the germline gene differ at one end; a read error may be behind it. The chain employs TRBV6-5 and TRBJ2-7; a weak D match, TRBD2 (6 bases). Germline V gene data show CDR1 as MNHEY and CDR2 as SVGAGI. The CDR3 consists of 13 residues. The chain's CDR3 is CASSYPGLTEVWF. CDR3 in DNA: TGTGCCAGCAGTTACCCAGGACTAACTGAGGTCTGGTTC.

This clone occurred a few times. This chain connects TRBV5-1 to TRBJ1-4, with a tentative D call TRBD1 (6 bases). The V gene lost 2 bases and the J gene lost 10 bases, with 6 bases spanning the gap. This CDR3 contains 11 residues. Germline CDR1 reads SGHRS; CDR2 reads YFSETQ. The CDR3 nucleotides read TGCGCCAGCAGCTTCAGGGGAAAACTGTTTTTT. Protein product: CASSFRGKLFF.

The chain links TRBV9 to TRBJ1-5; a possible D gene is TRBD1 (5 bases). This CDR3 has 15 residues. CDR1 and CDR2 (germline): SGDLS, YYNGEE. Trimming pared 0 bases from V and 2 bases from J, leaving 9 bases between. The CDR3: CASSVGARGNQPQHF. The DNA for the CDR3 is TGTGCCAGCAGCGTAGGGGCCAGGGGCAATCAGCCCCAGCATTTT.

This clone was detected only a few times. The CDR3 DNA reads as TGTGCCAGTAGTATATTGGGGGGCGCTTCCTACGAGCAGTACTTC. Translating it yields CASSILGGASYEQYF. The chain uses TRBV19 and TRBJ2-7; either TRBD1 or TRBD2 may supply D (6 bases each). V was trimmed by 2 bases and J by 1 base, leaving 12 bases between them. CDR3 length: 15 residues. The V gene's germline CDR1 is LNHDA and CDR2 SQIVND (reference sequence). The full variable domain, rest sourced from reference TRBV19 and TRBJ2-7, is DGGITQSPKYLFRKEGQNVTLSCEQNLNHDAMYWYRQDPGQGLRLIYYSQIVNDFQKGDIAEGYSVSREKKESFPLTVTSAQKNPTAFYLCASSILGGASYEQYFGPGTRLTVT.